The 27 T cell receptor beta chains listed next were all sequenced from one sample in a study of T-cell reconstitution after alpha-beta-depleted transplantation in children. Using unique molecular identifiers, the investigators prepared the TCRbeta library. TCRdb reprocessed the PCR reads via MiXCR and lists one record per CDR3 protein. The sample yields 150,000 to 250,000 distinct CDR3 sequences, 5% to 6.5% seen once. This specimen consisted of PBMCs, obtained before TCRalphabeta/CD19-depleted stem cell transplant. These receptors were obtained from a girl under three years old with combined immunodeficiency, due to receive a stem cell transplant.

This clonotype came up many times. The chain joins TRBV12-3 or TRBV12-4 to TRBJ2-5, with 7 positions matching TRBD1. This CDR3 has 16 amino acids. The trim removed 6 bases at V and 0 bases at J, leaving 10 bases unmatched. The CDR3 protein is CASSSGTDLNQETQYF. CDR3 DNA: TGTGCCAGCAGCTCTGGGACAGATTTAAACCAAGAGACCCAGTACTTC.

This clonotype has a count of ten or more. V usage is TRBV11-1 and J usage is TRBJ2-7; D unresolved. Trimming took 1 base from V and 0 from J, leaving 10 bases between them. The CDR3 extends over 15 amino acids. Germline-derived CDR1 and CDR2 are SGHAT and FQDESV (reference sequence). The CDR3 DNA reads TGTGCCAGCAGCTTAGGCTTCAGGAGCTCCTACGAGCAGTACTTC. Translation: CASSLGFRSSYEQYF. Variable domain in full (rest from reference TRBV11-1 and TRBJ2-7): EAEVAQSPRYKITEKSQAVAFWCDPISGHATLYWYRQILGQGPELLVQFQDESVVDDSQLPKDRFSAERLKGVDSTLKIQPAELGDSAMYLCASSLGFRSSYEQYFGPGTRLTVT.

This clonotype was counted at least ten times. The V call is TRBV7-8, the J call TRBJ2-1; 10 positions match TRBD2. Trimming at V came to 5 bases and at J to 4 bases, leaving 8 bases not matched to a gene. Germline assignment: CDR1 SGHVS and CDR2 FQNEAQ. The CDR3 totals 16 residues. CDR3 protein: CASSETGTSEYNEQFF. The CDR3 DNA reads TGTGCCAGCAGCGAGACCGGGACTAGCGAGTACAATGAGCAGTTCTTC.

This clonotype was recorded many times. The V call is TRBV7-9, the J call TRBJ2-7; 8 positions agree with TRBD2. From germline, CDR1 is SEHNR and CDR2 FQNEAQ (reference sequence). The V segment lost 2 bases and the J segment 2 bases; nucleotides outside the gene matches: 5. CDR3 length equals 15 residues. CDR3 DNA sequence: TGTGCCAGCAGCTTACTAGCGGGCTCCACCTACGAGCAGTACTTC. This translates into CASSLLAGSTYEQYF.

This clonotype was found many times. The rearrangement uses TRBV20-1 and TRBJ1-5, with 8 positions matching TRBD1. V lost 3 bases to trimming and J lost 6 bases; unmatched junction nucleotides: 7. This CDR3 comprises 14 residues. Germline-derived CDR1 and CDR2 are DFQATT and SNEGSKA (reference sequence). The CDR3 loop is CSASGQGKGQPQHF. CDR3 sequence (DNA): TGCAGTGCTAGTGGACAGGGCAAGGGTCAGCCCCAGCATTTT.

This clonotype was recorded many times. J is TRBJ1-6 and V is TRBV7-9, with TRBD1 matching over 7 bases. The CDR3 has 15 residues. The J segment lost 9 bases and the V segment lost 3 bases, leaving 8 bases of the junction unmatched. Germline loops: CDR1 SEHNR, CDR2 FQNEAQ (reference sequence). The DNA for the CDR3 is TGTGCCAGCAGCTTTACAAACAGGGGACGTTCACCCCTCCACTTT. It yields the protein CASSFTNRGRSPLHF.

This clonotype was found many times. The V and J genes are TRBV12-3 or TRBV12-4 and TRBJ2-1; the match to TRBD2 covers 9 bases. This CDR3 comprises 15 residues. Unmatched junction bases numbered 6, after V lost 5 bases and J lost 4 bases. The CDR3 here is CASSRSGRDYNEQFF. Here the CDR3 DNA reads TGTGCCAGCAGTCGTAGCGGGAGAGATTACAATGAGCAGTTCTTC.

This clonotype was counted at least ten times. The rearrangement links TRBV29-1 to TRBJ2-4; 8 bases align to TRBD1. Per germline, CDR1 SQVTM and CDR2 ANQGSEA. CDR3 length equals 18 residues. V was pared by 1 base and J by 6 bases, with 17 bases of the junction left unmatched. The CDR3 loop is CSVEGSVGQGLFGNIQYF. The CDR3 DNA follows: TGCAGCGTTGAAGGAAGCGTAGGACAGGGACTTTTCGGAAACATTCAGTACTTC.

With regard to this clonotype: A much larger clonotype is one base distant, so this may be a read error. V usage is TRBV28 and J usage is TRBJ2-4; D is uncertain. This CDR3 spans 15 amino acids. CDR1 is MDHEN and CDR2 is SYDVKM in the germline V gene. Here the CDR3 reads CASSFFPVAKNNQYF. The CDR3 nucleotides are TGTGCCAGCAGTTTTTTCCCAGTAGCCAAAAACAATCAGTACTTC.

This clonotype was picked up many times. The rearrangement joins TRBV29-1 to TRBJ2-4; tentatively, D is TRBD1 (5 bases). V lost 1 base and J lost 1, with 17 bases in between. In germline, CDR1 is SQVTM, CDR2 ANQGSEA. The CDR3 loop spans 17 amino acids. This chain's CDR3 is CSVEVWDGAMAKNIQYF. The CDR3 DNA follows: TGCAGCGTTGAAGTCTGGGATGGGGCTATGGCCAAAAACATTCAGTACTTC.

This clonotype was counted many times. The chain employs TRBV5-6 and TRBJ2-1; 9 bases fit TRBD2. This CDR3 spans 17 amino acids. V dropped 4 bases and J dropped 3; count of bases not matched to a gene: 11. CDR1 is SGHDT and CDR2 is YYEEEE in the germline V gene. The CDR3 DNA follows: TGTGCCAGCAGCGCACAAAGACTAGCGGAGGACTACAATGAGCAGTTCTTC. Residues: CASSAQRLAEDYNEQFF.

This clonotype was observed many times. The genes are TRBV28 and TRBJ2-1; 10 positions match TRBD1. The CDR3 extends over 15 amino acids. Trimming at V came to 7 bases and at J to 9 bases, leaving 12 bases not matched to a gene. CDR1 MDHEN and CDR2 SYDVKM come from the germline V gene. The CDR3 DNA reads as TGTGCCAGCAACCACCGGGACAGGGGAATCAGTGAGCAGTTCTTC. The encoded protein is CASNHRDRGISEQFF.

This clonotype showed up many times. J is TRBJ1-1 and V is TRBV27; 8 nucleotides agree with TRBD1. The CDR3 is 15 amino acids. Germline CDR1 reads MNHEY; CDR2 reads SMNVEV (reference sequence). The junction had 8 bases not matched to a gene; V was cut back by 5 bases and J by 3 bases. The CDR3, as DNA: TGTGCCAGCAGTCCAAGGACAGGGAAGGACACTGAAGCTTTCTTT. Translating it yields CASSPRTGKDTEAFF.

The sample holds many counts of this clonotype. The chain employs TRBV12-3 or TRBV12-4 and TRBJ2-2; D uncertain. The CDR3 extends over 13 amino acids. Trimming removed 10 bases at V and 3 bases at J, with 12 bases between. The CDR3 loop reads CAIQQDYTGELFF. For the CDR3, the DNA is TGTGCCATTCAACAAGATTACACCGGGGAGCTGTTTTTT.

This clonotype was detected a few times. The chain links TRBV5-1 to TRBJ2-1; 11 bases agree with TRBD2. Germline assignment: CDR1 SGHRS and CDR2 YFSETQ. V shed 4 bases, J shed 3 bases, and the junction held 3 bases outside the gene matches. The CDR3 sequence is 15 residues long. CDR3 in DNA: TGCGCCAGCAGCACCGGGACTAGCGGCTACAATGAGCAGTTCTTC. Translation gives CASSTGTSGYNEQFF.

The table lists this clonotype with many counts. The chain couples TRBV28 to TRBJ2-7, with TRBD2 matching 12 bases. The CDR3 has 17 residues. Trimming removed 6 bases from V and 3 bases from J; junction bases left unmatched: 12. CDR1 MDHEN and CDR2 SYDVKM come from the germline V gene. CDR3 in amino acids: CASRHFTPGLAGYEQYF. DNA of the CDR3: TGTGCCAGCAGGCACTTCACTCCGGGACTAGCGGGCTACGAGCAGTACTTC.

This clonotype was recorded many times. Here the CDR3 reads CSALGTSGISSYEQYF. The CDR3 nucleotides read TGCAGTGCTCTCGGGACTAGCGGGATTAGCTCCTACGAGCAGTACTTC. The chain recombines TRBV20-1 with TRBJ2-7, with TRBD2 matching 13 bases. CDR1 and CDR2 (germline): DFQATT, SNEGSKA (reference sequence). V shed 5 bases, J shed 0 bases, and the junction held 7 bases outside the gene matches. The CDR3 covers 16 residues.

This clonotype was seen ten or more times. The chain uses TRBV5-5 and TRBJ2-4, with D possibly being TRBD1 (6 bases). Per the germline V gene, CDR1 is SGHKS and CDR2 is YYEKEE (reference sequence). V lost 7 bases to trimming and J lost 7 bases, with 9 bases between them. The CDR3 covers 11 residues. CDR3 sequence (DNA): TGTGCCAGCGGGCAGGGGAACATTCAGTACTTC. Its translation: CASGQGNIQYF.

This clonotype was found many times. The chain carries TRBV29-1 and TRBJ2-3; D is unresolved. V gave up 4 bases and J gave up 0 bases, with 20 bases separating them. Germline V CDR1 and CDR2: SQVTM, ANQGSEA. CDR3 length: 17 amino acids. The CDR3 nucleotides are TGCAGCGTTGGAGTGGAGAGTCTTAGGCTCAGCACAGATACGCAGTATTTT. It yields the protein CSVGVESLRLSTDTQYF.

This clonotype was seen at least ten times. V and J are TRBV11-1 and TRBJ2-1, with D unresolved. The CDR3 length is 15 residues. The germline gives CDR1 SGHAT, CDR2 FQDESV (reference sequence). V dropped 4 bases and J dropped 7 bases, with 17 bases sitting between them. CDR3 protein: CASSSQRSLGNEQFF. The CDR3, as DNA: TGTGCCAGCAGCTCCCAGAGGTCCTTGGGGAATGAGCAGTTCTTC.

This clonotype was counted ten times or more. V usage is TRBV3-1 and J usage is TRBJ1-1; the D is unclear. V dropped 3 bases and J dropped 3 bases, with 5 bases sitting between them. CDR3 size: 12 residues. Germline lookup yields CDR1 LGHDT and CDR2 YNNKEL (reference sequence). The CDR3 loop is CASSQFDTEAFF. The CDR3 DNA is TGTGCCAGCAGCCAGTTTGACACTGAAGCTTTCTTT.

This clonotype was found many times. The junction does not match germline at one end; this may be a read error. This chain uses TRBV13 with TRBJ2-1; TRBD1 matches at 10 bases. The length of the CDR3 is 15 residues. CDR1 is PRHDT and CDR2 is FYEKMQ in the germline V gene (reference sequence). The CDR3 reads CASSLGTGVVNEQFF. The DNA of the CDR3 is TGTGCCAGCAGCCTAGGGACAGGGGTGGTCAATGAGCAGTTCTTC.

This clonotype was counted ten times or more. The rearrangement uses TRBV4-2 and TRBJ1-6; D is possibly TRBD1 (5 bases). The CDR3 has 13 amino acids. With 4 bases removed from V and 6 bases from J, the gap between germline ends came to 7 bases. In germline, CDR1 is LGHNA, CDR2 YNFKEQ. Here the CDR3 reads CASSPQGNSPLHF. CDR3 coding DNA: TGTGCCAGCAGCCCCCAGGGTAATTCACCCCTCCACTTT.

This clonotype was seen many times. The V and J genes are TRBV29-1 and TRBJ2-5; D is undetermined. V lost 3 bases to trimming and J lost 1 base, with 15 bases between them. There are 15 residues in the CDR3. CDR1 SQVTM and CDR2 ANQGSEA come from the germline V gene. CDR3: CSVDSPTLPQETQYF. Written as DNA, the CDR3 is TGCAGCGTTGACTCCCCCACACTACCCCAAGAGACCCAGTACTTC.

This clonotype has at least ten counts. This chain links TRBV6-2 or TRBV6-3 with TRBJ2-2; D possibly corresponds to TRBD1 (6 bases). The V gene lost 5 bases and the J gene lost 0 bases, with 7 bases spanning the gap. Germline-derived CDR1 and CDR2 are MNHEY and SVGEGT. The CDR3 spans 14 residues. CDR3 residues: CASSRTANTGELFF. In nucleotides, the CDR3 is TGTGCCAGCAGTAGGACAGCGAACACCGGGGAGCTGTTTTTT.

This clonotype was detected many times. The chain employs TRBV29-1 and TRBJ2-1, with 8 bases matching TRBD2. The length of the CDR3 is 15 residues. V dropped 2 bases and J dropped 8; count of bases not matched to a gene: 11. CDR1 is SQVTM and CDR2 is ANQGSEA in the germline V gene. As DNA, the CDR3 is TGCAGCGTTGAAACCGGTGGGACTAGTGGGTATGAGCAGTTCTTC. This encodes CSVETGGTSGYEQFF.

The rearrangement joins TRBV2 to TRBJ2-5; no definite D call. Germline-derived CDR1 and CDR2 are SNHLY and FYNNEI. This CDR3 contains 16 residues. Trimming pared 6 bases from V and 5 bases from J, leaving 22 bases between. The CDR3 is CASSLPVSPSRETQYF. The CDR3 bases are TGTGCCAGCAGCCTACCCGTTTCGCCCTCCCGGGAGACCCAGTACTTC.